The T cell receptor (beta chain) under discussion was sequenced for a study of OX40 agonist ivuxolimab in advanced cancers. About the research overall: The drug used for patients, ivuxolimab, was an agonistic anti-OX40 (CD134) antibody. General study results and limits: Within 6 weeks, CD4+ and CD8+ blood T cells expanded clonally at 0.1 to 3.0 mg/kg.

Trimming cost V 3 bases and J 3 bases; bases outside gene matches: 10. The germline gives CDR1 SGHNT, CDR2 YYREEE (reference sequence). The length of the CDR3 is 18 residues. The method was immunoSEQ multiplex PCR; TCRdb's version includes in-frame clones alone and lacks a portion of them. The sample carries 100,000 or so clones, around nine tenths recorded once. In this sample, this clone turned up once. The antigen remains unidentified. V is TRBV5-4 and J is TRBJ2-7; 15 bases align to TRBD2. This clonotype was obtained from an adult with an advanced solid tumor such as melanoma, head and neck, liver or kidney cancer. This sample comprised CD4+ or CD8+ T cells sorted from blood, obtained in a trial of the OX40 agonist ivuxolimab. DNA for the CDR3: TGTGCCAGCAGCTCGGGACTAGCGGGAGGCCGTTGGGGCTACGAGCAGTACTTC. This gives the protein CASSSGLAGGRWGYEQYF.